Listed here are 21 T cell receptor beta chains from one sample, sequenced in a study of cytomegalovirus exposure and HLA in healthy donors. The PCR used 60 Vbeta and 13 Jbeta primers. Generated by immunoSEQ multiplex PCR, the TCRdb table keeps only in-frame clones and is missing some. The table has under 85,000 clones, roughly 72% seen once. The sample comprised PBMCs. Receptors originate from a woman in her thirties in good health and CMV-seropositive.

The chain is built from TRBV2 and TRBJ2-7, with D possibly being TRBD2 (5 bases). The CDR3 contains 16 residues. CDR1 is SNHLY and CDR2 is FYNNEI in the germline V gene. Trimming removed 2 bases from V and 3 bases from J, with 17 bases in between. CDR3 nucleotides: TGTGCCAGCAGTGAATCCCTAGCCGCCTCCTACTACGAGCAGTACTTC. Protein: CASSESLAASYYEQYF.

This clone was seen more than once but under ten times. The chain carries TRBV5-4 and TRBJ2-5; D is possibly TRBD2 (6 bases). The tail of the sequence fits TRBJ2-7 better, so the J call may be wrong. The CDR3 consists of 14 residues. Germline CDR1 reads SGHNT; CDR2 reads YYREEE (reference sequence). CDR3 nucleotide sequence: TGTGCCAGCAGCTTAGCTAGCGAAAACTACGAGCAGTACTTC. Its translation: CASSLASENYEQYF.

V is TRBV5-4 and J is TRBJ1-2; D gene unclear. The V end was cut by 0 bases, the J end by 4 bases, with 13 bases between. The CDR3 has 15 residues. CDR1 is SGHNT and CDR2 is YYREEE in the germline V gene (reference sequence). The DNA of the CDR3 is TGTGCCAGCAGCTTGGTTCCAGGTGCCGCCTATGGCTACACCTTC. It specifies CASSLVPGAAYGYTF.

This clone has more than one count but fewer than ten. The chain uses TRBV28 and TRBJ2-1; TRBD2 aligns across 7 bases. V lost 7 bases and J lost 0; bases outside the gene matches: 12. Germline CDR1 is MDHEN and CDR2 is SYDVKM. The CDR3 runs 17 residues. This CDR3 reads CASTSGGRVSSYNEQFF. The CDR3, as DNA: TGTGCCAGCACCTCCGGCGGGAGAGTATCCTCCTACAATGAGCAGTTCTTC.

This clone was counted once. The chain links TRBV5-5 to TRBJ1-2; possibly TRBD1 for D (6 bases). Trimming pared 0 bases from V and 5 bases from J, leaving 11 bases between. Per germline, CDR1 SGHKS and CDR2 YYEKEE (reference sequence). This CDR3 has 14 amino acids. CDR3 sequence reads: CASSLVGQTYGYTF. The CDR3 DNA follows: TGTGCCAGCAGCTTGGTTGGACAGACATATGGCTACACCTTC.

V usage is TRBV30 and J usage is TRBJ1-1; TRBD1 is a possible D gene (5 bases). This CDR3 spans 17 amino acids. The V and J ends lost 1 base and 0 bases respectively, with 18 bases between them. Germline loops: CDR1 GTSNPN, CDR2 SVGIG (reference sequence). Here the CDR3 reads CAWSGRGPHPMNTEAFF. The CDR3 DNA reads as TGTGCCTGGAGTGGTAGGGGCCCCCATCCAATGAACACTGAAGCTTTCTTT.

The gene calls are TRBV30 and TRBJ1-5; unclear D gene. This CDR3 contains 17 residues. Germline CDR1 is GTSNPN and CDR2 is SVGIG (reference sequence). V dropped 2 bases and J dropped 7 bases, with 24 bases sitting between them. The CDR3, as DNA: TGTGCCTGGAGTCTTTCGGGAAGGCCTGCGCTGGGGCAGCCCCAGCATTTT. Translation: CAWSLSGRPALGQPQHF.

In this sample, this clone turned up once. The CDR3 sequence: CASSIESGGYEQYF. In nucleotides, the CDR3 is TGTGCCAGCAGCATAGAGTCAGGGGGATACGAGCAGTACTTC. The rearrangement uses TRBV5-4 and TRBJ2-7; 7 bases align to TRBD1. The germline CDR1 and CDR2 sequences are SGHNT and YYREEE (reference sequence). The CDR3 has 14 amino acids. The V segment lost 4 bases and the J segment 4 bases; nucleotides outside the gene matches: 8.

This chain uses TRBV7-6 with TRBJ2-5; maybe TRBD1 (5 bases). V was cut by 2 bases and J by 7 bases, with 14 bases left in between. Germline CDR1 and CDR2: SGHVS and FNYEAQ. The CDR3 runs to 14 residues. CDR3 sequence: CASSLLQVVGTQYF. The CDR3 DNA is TGTGCCAGCAGCTTATTACAGGTCGTTGGGACCCAGTACTTC.

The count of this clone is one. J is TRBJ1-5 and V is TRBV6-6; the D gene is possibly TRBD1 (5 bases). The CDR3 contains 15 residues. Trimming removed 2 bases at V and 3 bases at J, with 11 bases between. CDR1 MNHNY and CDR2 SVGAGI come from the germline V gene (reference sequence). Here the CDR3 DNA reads TGTGCCAGCAGTTACATGACAGCAAACAATCAGCCCCAGCATTTT. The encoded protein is CASSYMTANNQPQHF.

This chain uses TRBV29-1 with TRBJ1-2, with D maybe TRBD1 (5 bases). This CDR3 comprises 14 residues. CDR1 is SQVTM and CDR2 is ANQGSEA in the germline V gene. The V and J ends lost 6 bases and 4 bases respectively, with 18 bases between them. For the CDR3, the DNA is TGCAGCGTGGAGAGCAGGGTCTCCCTCTATGGCTACACCTTC. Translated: CSVESRVSLYGYTF.

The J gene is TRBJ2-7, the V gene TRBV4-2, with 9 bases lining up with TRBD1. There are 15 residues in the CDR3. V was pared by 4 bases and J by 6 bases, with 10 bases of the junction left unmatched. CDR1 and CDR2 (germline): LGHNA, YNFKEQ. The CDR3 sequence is CASSLSGTGRGEQYF. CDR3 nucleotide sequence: TGTGCCAGCAGCCTCTCCGGGACAGGGCGGGGCGAGCAGTACTTC.

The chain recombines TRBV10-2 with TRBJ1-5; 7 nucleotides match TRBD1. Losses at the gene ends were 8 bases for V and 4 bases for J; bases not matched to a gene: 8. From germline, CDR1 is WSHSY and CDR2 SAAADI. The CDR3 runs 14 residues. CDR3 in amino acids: CASGVAGGNQPQHF. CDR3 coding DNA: TGCGCCAGCGGGGTGGCAGGGGGAAATCAGCCCCAGCATTTT.

The CDR3 sequence is CAISASTGDSTEAFF. In DNA, the CDR3 is TGTGCCATCAGTGCGTCGACAGGGGATTCCACTGAAGCTTTCTTT. This sequence joins TRBV10-3 and TRBJ1-1, with TRBD1 identical over 8 bases. The trim removed 4 bases at V and 4 bases at J, leaving 8 bases unmatched. CDR3 length: 15 amino acids. The germline V gene has CDR1 ENHRY and CDR2 SYGVKD.

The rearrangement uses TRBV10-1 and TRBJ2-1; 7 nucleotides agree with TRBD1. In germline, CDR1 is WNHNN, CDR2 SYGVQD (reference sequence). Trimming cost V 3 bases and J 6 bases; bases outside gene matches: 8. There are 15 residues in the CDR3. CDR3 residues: CASSEGGLGSNEQFF. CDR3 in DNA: TGCGCCAGCAGTGAAGGGGGCCTGGGCAGCAATGAGCAGTTCTTC.

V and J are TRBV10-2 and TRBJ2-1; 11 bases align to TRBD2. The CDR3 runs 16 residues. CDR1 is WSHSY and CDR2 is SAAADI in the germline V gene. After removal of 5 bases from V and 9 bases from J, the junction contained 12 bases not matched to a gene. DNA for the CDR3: TGCGCCAGCAGTTTTCCTGGTACTAGCGGGAGTGGTGAGCAGTTCTTC. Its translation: CASSFPGTSGSGEQFF.

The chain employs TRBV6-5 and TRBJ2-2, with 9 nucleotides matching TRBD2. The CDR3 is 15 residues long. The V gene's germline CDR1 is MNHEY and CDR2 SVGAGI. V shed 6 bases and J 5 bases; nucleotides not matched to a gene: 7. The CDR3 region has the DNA TGTGCCAGCAGGGTTAGCGGGAGCAATACCGGGGAGCTGTTTTTT. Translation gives CASRVSGSNTGELFF.

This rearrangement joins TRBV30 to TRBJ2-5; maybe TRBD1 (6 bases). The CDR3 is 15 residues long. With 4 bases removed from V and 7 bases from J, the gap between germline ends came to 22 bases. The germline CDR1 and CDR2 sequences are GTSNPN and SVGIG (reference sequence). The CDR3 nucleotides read TGTGCCTGGACCCGTAGGGACACCTATGTTGGGACCCAGTACTTC. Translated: CAWTRRDTYVGTQYF.

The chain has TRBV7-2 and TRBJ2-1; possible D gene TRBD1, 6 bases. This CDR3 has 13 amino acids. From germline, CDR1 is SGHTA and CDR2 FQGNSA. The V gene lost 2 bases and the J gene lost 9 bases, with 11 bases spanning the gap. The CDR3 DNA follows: TGTGCCAGCAGCTTAATGGGGGCTGTTGAGCAGTTCTTC. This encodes CASSLMGAVEQFF.

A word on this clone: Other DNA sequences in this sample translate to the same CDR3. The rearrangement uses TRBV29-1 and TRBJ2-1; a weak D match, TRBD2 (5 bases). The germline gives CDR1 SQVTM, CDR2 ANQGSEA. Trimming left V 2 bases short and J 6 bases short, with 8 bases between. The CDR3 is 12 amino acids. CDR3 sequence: CSVERGINEQFF. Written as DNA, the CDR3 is TGCAGCGTTGAACGGGGAATCAATGAGCAGTTCTTC.

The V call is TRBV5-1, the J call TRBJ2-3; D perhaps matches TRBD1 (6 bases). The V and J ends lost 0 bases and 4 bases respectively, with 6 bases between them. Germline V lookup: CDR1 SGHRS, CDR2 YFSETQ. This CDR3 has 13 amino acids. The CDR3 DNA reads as TGCGCCAGCAGCTTGGAGGGGGCAGATACGCAGTATTTT. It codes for CASSLEGADTQYF.